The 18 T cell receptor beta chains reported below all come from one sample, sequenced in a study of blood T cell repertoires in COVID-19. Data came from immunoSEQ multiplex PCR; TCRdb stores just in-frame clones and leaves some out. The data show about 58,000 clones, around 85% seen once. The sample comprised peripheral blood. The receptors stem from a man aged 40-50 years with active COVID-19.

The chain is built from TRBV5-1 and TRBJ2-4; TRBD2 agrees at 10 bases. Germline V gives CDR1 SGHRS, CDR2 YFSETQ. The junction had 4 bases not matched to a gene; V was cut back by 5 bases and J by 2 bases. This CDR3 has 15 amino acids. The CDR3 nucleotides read TGCGCCAGCAGTCGTACTAGCGGGACCAAAAACATTCAGTACTTC. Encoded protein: CASSRTSGTKNIQYF.

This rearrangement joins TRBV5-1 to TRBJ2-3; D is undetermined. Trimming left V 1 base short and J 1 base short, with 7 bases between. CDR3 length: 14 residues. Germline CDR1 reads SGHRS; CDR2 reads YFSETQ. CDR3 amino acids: CASSLSPGTDTQYF. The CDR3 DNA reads TGCGCCAGCAGCTTGAGCCCCGGCACAGATACGCAGTATTTT.

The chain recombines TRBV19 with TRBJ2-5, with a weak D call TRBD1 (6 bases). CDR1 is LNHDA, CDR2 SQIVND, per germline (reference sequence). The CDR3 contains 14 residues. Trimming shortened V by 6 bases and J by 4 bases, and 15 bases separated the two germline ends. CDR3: CASRHTGMRETQYF. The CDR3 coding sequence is TGTGCCAGTAGGCATACAGGGATGCGAGAGACCCAGTACTTC.

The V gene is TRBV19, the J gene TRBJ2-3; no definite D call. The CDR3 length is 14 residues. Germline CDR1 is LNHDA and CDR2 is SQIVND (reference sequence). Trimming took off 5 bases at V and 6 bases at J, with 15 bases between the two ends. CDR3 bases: TGTGCCAGTAGTTTTAGAACCGCGAGTGATACGCAGTATTTT. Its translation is CASSFRTASDTQYF.

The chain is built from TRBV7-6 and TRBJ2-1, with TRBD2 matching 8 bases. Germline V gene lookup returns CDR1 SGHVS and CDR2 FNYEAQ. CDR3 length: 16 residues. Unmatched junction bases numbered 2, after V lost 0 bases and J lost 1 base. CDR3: CASSLAPSGSYNEQFF. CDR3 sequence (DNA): TGTGCCAGCAGCTTAGCGCCTAGCGGGTCCTACAATGAGCAGTTCTTC.

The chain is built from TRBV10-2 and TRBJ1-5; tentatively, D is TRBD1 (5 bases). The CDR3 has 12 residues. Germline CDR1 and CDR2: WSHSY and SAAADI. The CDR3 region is CAGGETHQPQHF. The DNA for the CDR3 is TGCGCGGGGGGGGAGACCCATCAGCCCCAGCATTTT.

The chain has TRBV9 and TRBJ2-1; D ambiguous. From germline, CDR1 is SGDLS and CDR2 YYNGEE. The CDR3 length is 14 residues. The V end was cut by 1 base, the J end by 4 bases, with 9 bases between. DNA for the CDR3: TGTGCCAGCAGCGTATGGTCTGAGTACAATGAGCAGTTCTTC. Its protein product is CASSVWSEYNEQFF.

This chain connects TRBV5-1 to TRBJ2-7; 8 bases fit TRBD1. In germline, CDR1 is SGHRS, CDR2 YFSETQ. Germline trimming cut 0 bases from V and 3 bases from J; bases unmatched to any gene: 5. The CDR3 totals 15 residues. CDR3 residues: CASSLGGTGGYEQYF. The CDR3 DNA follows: TGCGCCAGCAGCTTGGGGGGGACAGGCGGCTACGAGCAGTACTTC.

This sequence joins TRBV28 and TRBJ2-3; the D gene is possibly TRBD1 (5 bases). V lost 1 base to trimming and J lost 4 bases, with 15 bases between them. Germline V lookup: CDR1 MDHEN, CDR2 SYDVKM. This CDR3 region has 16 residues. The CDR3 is CASSLLPGNVPDTQYF. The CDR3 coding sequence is TGTGCCAGCAGTTTATTGCCAGGGAATGTTCCAGATACGCAGTATTTT.

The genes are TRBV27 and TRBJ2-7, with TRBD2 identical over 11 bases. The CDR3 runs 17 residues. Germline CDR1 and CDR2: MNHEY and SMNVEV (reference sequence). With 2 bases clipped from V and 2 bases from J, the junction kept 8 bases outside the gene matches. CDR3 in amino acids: CASSLPPLAGGTYEQYF. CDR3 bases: TGTGCCAGCAGTTTACCCCCGCTAGCGGGAGGCACCTACGAGCAGTACTTC.

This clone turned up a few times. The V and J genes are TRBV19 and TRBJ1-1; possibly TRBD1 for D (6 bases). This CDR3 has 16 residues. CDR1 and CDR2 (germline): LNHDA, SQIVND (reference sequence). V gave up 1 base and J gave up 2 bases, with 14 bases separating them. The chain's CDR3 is CASSIGSLGGNTEAFF. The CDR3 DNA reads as TGTGCCAGTAGTATAGGTTCATTAGGGGGAAACACTGAAGCTTTCTTT.

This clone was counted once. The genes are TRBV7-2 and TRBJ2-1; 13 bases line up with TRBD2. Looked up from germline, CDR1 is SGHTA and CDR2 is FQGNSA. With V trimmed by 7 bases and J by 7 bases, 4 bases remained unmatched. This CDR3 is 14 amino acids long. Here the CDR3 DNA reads TGTGCCAGCAAGTCGGGACTAGCGGGGAATGAGCAGTTCTTC. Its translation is CASKSGLAGNEQFF.

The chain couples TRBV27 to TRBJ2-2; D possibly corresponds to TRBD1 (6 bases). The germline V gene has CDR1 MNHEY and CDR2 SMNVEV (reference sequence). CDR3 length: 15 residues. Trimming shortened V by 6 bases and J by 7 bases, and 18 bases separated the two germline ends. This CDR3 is CASREGPGTLGELFF. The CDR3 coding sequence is TGTGCCAGCAGAGAAGGGCCAGGGACACTCGGGGAGCTGTTTTTT.

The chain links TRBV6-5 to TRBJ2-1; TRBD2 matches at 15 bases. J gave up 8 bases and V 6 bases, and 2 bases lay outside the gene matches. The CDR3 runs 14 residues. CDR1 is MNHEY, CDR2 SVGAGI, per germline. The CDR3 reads CASRGLAGGHEQFF. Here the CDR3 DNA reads TGTGCCAGCAGGGGACTAGCGGGAGGCCATGAGCAGTTCTTC.

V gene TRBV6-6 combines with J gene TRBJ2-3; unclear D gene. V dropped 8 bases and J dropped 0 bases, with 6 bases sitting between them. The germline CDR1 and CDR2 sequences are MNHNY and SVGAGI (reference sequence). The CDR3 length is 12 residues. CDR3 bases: TGTGCCAGCGTAGATAGCACAGATACGCAGTATTTT. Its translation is CASVDSTDTQYF.

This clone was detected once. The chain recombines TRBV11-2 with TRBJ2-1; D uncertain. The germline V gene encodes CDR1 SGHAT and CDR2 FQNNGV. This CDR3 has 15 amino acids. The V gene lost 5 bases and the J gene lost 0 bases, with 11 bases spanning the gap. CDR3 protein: CASSATISSYNEQFF. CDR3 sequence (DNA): TGTGCCAGCAGCGCGACAATTAGCTCCTACAATGAGCAGTTCTTC.

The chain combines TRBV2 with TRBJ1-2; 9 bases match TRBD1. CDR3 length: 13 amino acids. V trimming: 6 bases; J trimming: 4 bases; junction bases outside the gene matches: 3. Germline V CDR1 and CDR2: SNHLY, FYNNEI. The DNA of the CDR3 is TGTGCCAGCAGGGACAGGGGTCTCTATGGCTACACCTTC. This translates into CASRDRGLYGYTF.

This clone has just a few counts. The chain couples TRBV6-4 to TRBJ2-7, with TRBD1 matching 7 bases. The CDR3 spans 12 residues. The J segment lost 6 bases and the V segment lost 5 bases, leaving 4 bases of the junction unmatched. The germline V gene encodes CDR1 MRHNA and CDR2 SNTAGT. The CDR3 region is CASSRQGREQYF. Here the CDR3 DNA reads TGTGCCAGCAGTCGACAGGGTCGCGAGCAGTACTTC.